These 29 T cell receptor beta chains were all obtained from the same sample, sequenced in a study of regulatory T cells in long-lasting Graves disease. As to time point: newly diagnosed GD, antithyroid drugs for less than 3 months. The authors made the TCR library using RNA they extracted from PBMCs. Both iRepertoire HTBI primers and Arm-PCR of CDR3 regions were used to build the TCR beta libraries. TCRdb ran MiXCR on the multiplex PCR reads and lists one entry per CDR3 protein. The profile shows 550,000 to 650,000 distinct CDR3 sequences, around 16% of them singletons. These data are also associated with another study on T cells in Graves' hyperthyroidism and ophthalmopathy.

The specimen comprised peripheral blood mononuclear cells (PBMCs), sampled at new diagnosis, from a patient treated with antithyroid drugs. The receptor source for this set is a man younger than 30 with Graves disease.

The sample holds a few counts of this clonotype. The rearrangement uses TRBV18 and TRBJ2-2; D is uncertain. V was cut by 0 bases and J by 1 base, with 3 bases left in between. The V gene's germline CDR1 is KGHSH and CDR2 LQKENI. The CDR3 is 14 residues long. CDR3 DNA sequence: TGTGCCAGCTCACCACCGGGGAACACCGGGGAGCTGTTTTTT. This gives the protein CASSPPGNTGELFF.

This clonotype has more than one count but fewer than ten. The rearrangement links TRBV20-1 to TRBJ1-2, with D uncertain. This CDR3 comprises 11 residues. The germline V gene encodes CDR1 DFQATT and CDR2 SNEGSKA (reference sequence). V was cut by 7 bases and J by 8 bases, with 14 bases left in between. CDR3 DNA sequence: TGCAGTGTACCCGCTACGGGAGGCTACACCTTC. This codes for CSVPATGGYTF.

The gene calls are TRBV6-2 or TRBV6-3 and TRBJ2-7; D is possibly TRBD2 (6 bases). CDR3 length: 14 amino acids. Germline-derived CDR1 and CDR2 are MNHEY and SVGEGT. V dropped 2 bases and J dropped 5 bases, with 13 bases sitting between them. CDR3: CASSYGQGGDEQYF. CDR3 sequence (DNA): TGTGCCAGCAGTTACGGGCAGGGCGGGGACGAGCAGTACTTC.

This clonotype has just a few counts. The CDR3 coding sequence is TGTGCCAGCAGCTCTACAGGTGGCCGCAGTGGAAACACCATATATTTT. Its protein is CASSSTGGRSGNTIYF. This chain connects TRBV7-3 to TRBJ1-3; tentative D call: TRBD1 (5 bases). This CDR3 has 16 residues. Trimming cost V 4 bases and J 3 bases, with 16 bases left between them. CDR1 SGHTA and CDR2 FQGTGA come from the germline V gene. Filled out from reference TRBV7-3 and TRBJ1-3, the complete variable domain reads GAGVSQTPSNKVTEKGKYVELRCDPISGHTALYWYRQSLGQGPEFLIYFQGTGAADDSGLPNDRFFAVRPEGSVSTLKIQRTERGDSAVYLCASSSTGGRSGNTIYFGEGSWLTVV.

The chain is built from TRBV24-1 and TRBJ2-7; TRBD2 agrees at 13 bases. Trimming removed 4 bases from V and 3 bases from J; junction bases left unmatched: 5. CDR1 is KGHDR, CDR2 SFDVKD, per germline. This CDR3 spans 16 amino acids. In nucleotides, the CDR3 is TGTGCCACCAGTGACCAAGGGACTAGCGGGGACTACGAGCAGTACTTC. It translates to CATSDQGTSGDYEQYF.

The V gene is TRBV9, the J gene TRBJ1-1; D unresolved. The CDR3 is 15 residues long. Trimming left V 0 bases short and J 0 bases short, with 9 bases between. Germline CDR1 reads SGDLS; CDR2 reads YYNGEE. The CDR3 DNA reads as TGTGCCAGCAGCGTAGGACGGGAAGTGAACACTGAAGCTTTCTTT. Translated: CASSVGREVNTEAFF.

This clonotype came up a few times. The chain combines TRBV12-3 or TRBV12-4 with TRBJ1-4; D is undetermined. The V and J ends lost 5 bases and 4 bases respectively, with 11 bases between them. The CDR3 runs 14 residues. The DNA of the CDR3 is TGTGCCAGCAGTCTCTACGGGCTTAATGAAAAACTGTTTTTT. Its translation: CASSLYGLNEKLFF.

This chain joins TRBV12-3 or TRBV12-4 and TRBJ1-2; 7 bases are a match to TRBD1. With 6 bases clipped from V and 0 bases from J, the junction kept 4 bases outside the gene matches. This CDR3 spans 14 amino acids. The CDR3 is CASRKTGTNYGYTF. As DNA, the CDR3 is TGTGCCAGCAGAAAGACAGGGACTAACTATGGCTACACCTTC.

This clonotype was observed a few times. This chain uses TRBV5-1 with TRBJ2-4, with TRBD1 matching 11 bases. With 1 base clipped from V and 7 bases from J, the junction kept 4 bases outside the gene matches. CDR3 length: 15 amino acids. Germline V gives CDR1 SGHRS, CDR2 YFSETQ. The CDR3 coding sequence is TGCGCCAGCAGCTTGATCGGGACAGGGGGGAACATTCAGTACTTC. It specifies CASSLIGTGGNIQYF.

This clonotype has only a few counts. The chain employs TRBV27 and TRBJ2-7; D gene ambiguous. There are 10 residues in the CDR3. The ends were cut back, 2 bases at V and 7 bases at J, with 3 bases in the middle. Per the germline V gene, CDR1 is MNHEY and CDR2 is SMNVEV (reference sequence). The CDR3 coding sequence is TGTGCCAGCAGTTTACTTGAGCAGTACTTC. The encoded protein is CASSLLEQYF.

There are many counts of this clonotype. This sequence joins TRBV29-1 and TRBJ2-1, with D uncertain. Trimming cost V 7 bases and J 5 bases, with 12 bases left between them. Germline lookup yields CDR1 SQVTM and CDR2 ANQGSEA. The CDR3 consists of 12 residues. Here the CDR3 DNA reads TGCAGCGCCACAGTGGAAAACAATGAGCAGTTCTTC. Encoded protein: CSATVENNEQFF.

The sample holds many counts of this clonotype. The V and J genes are TRBV5-1 and TRBJ1-1; the D is unclear. Trimming pared 0 bases from V and 1 base from J, leaving 13 bases between. The CDR3 length is 16 residues. Looked up from germline, CDR1 is SGHRS and CDR2 is YFSETQ. The CDR3 nucleotides are TGCGCCAGCAGCTTGGCACCTTTGGATTCGAACACTGAAGCTTTCTTT. Amino acid sequence: CASSLAPLDSNTEAFF.

This clonotype has a count of ten or more. This sequence joins TRBV20-1 and TRBJ1-1; tentative D call: TRBD1 (5 bases). V was shortened by 3 bases and J by 6 bases, with 17 bases between the two germline ends. Per the germline V gene, CDR1 is DFQATT and CDR2 is SNEGSKA (reference sequence). The CDR3 has 14 residues. CDR3 residues: CSASGGEPWSEAFF. CDR3 DNA: TGCAGTGCTAGCGGGGGGGAACCCTGGTCTGAAGCTTTCTTT.

This clonotype has just a few counts. The gene calls are TRBV18 and TRBJ1-4; D is ambiguous. V was cut by 5 bases and J by 0 bases, with 7 bases left in between. The germline V gene encodes CDR1 KGHSH and CDR2 LQKENI. This CDR3 spans 14 amino acids. The CDR3 loop is CASSETATNEKLFF. The DNA of the CDR3 is TGTGCCAGCTCAGAAACAGCAACTAATGAAAAACTGTTTTTT.

This clonotype was seen at least ten times. V and J are TRBV18 and TRBJ2-7; no firm D call. Trimming took 8 bases from V and 0 from J, leaving 8 bases between them. The CDR3 sequence is 12 residues long. Germline loops: CDR1 KGHSH, CDR2 LQKENI. The CDR3 DNA is TGTGCCAGCAGCCCTCACTCCTACGAGCAGTACTTC. It codes for CASSPHSYEQYF.

The chain is built from TRBV24-1 and TRBJ2-2, with D perhaps TRBD1 (5 bases). V was cut by 6 bases and J by 3 bases, with 16 bases left in between. The CDR3 loop spans 16 amino acids. The germline gives CDR1 KGHDR, CDR2 SFDVKD. CDR3 nucleotide sequence: TGTGCCACCAGTTCAGGGAACCGGATGGACACCGGGGAGCTGTTTTTT. Protein product: CATSSGNRMDTGELFF.

This clonotype was detected only a few times. The chain joins TRBV7-8 to TRBJ2-1; 9 bases map to TRBD2. Per the germline V gene, CDR1 is SGHVS and CDR2 is FQNEAQ. Trimming at V came to 3 bases and at J to 4 bases, leaving 7 bases not matched to a gene. This CDR3 comprises 16 residues. CDR3 residues: CASSLGASGNYNEQFF. Written as DNA, the CDR3 is TGTGCCAGCAGCTTGGGAGCTAGCGGGAATTACAATGAGCAGTTCTTC.

The chain has TRBV9 and TRBJ1-1; 8 nucleotides agree with TRBD1. Trimming cost V 0 bases and J 3 bases; bases outside gene matches: 7. In germline, CDR1 is SGDLS, CDR2 YYNGEE. There are 16 residues in the CDR3. CDR3 amino acids: CASSVARGLDDTEAFF. For the CDR3, the DNA is TGTGCCAGCAGCGTAGCCAGGGGGCTGGATGACACTGAAGCTTTCTTT.

With regard to this clonotype: Its ends do not fully match the called genes, so a read error is possible. This CDR3 reads CAGSSHSGITEQYF. CDR3 sequence (DNA): TGTGCCGGCAGCTCCCATAGCGGGATTACCGAGCAGTACTTC. This rearrangement joins TRBV11-2 to TRBJ2-7; TRBD2 matches at 8 bases. Germline loops: CDR1 SGHAT, CDR2 FQNNGV. This CDR3 spans 14 amino acids.

The chain uses TRBV27 and TRBJ2-5; D may match TRBD1 or TRBD2 (7 bases each). Germline CDR1 and CDR2: MNHEY and SMNVEV (reference sequence). The CDR3 length is 14 residues. The V gene lost 5 bases and the J gene lost 2 bases, with 12 bases spanning the gap. In DNA, the CDR3 is TGTGCCAGCAGTGGGGGGGACAGTCAAGAGACCCAGTACTTC. This encodes CASSGGDSQETQYF.

This clonotype was seen a handful of times. This chain joins TRBV18 and TRBJ1-2, with 8 bases matching TRBD1. The V gene end was trimmed by 5 bases and the J gene end by 0 bases; junction bases not matched to a gene: 5. The CDR3 is 15 residues long. CDR1 and CDR2 from the germline V gene are KGHSH and LQKENI. The CDR3 reads CASSAGTGPNYGYTF. The CDR3 coding sequence is TGTGCCAGCTCAGCCGGGACAGGCCCTAACTATGGCTACACCTTC.

The chain recombines TRBV4-2 with TRBJ2-3; D not certain. The germline CDR1 and CDR2 sequences are LGHNA and YNFKEQ. The CDR3 is 14 amino acids. V was pared by 4 bases and J by 0 bases, with 8 bases between. For the CDR3, the DNA is TGTGCCAGCAGCCCCCTTCTAAGCACAGATACGCAGTATTTT. It codes for CASSPLLSTDTQYF.

This clonotype appeared a few times. The chain combines TRBV7-8 with TRBJ1-5; D unresolved. Trimming took 5 bases from V and 5 from J, leaving 13 bases between them. CDR3 length: 14 residues. The germline gives CDR1 SGHVS, CDR2 FQNEAQ. The CDR3 region has the DNA TGTGCCAGCAGCCTTAAACTTAACGATCAGCCCCAGCATTTT. It yields the protein CASSLKLNDQPQHF. The whole variable domain, filled in from reference TRBV7-8 and TRBJ1-5, reads GAGVSQSPRYKVAKRGQDVALRCDPISGHVSLFWYQQALGQGPEFLTYFQNEAQLDKSGLPSDRFFAERPEGSVSTLKIQRTQQEDSAVYLCASSLKLNDQPQHFGDGTRLSIL.

This clonotype was seen ten or more times. The chain uses TRBV20-1 and TRBJ2-7; 7 bases agree with TRBD2. Trimming removed 7 bases from V and 3 bases from J; junction bases left unmatched: 15. Germline V gene sequence: CDR1 DFQATT, CDR2 SNEGSKA (reference sequence). This CDR3 is built from 15 residues. CDR3 protein: CSVGTNRGDFYEQYF. In DNA form, the CDR3 reads TGCAGTGTGGGCACCAACCGGGGGGATTTCTACGAGCAGTACTTC.

The sample holds many counts of this clonotype. The chain employs TRBV12-3 or TRBV12-4 and TRBJ2-1; 8 nucleotides agree with TRBD1. This CDR3 spans 13 amino acids. V lost 7 bases, J lost 8 bases, and 7 bases stayed unmatched. The CDR3 spells CASNPTGVDEQFF. CDR3 nucleotide sequence: TGTGCCAGCAACCCGACAGGGGTGGATGAGCAGTTCTTC.

This clonotype was observed many times. The chain carries TRBV12-3 or TRBV12-4 and TRBJ1-5; the D gene is possibly TRBD1 (5 bases). Trimming left V 5 bases short and J 5 bases short, with 16 bases between. The CDR3 runs to 15 residues. CDR3 DNA sequence: TGTGCCAGCAGTCCAACCCGTCGGGGGGATCAGCCCCAGCATTTT. Its translation is CASSPTRRGDQPQHF.

This clonotype was picked up many times. The CDR3 region is CASSLTSGEGQPYNEQFF. Written as DNA, the CDR3 is TGTGCCAGCAGCTTAACTTCGGGGGAGGGCCAACCTTACAATGAGCAGTTCTTC. This chain connects TRBV7-3 to TRBJ2-1; 7 bases fit TRBD2. V shed 0 bases and J 4 bases; nucleotides not matched to a gene: 12. The CDR3 is 18 amino acids. CDR1 is SGHTA, CDR2 FQGTGA, per germline.

The chain has TRBV20-1 and TRBJ1-6; D is undetermined. The CDR3 contains 14 residues. Looked up from germline, CDR1 is DFQATT and CDR2 is SNEGSKA (reference sequence). V was clipped by 6 bases and J by 9 bases, with 18 bases between them. The CDR3 spells CSAVFPGESSPLHF. The CDR3 DNA follows: TGCAGTGCGGTCTTTCCCGGGGAGAGTTCACCCCTCCACTTT.

This chain connects TRBV29-1 to TRBJ1-2; possible D gene TRBD1, 6 bases. The CDR3 runs to 13 residues. The germline V gene encodes CDR1 SQVTM and CDR2 ANQGSEA. The germline V and J ends were trimmed by 7 bases and 8 bases, with 20 bases remaining between them. The CDR3 spells CSGVWGAKGGYTF. The CDR3 DNA is TGCAGCGGGGTCTGGGGGGCTAAAGGAGGCTACACCTTC.